This is a list of T cell receptor beta chains from one sample in a study of T cells in Graves' hyperthyroidism and ophthalmopathy. TCRdb recomputed calls from the multiplex PCR reads with MiXCR, one row per CDR3 protein. The repertoire holds about 610,000 distinct CDR3 sequences, with roughly 14% as singletons. The sample was blood. These receptors were obtained from a woman aged 40 to 55 with Graves' ophthalmopathy. Both conserved end residues are part of each CDR3. Each record gives: J gene, clone size, V gene, D gene, CDR3 protein, CDR3 DNA. The D gene is left open where the match is weak. Clone size is not always given. Where it is, it says once, few, many or a class for expanded clones.

>TRBJ2-7|many|TRBV5-1|TRBD1
CASSFRTGGAQQYF
TGCGCCAGCAGCTTTCGGACAGGGGGCGCCCAGCAGTACTTC
>TRBJ1-5|many|TRBV6-2/TRBV6-3|-
CASSLTGPYSNQPQHF
TGTGCCAGCAGTCTTACCGGGCCTTATAGCAATCAGCCCCAGCATTTT
>TRBJ2-7|many|TRBV6-1|TRBD1
CASSERDSHYEQYF
TGTGCCAGCAGTGAACGGGACAGTCACTACGAGCAGTACTTC
>TRBJ2-5|many|TRBV2|-
CASTRTRNQETQYF
TGTGCCAGCACAAGGACCAGAAACCAAGAGACCCAGTACTTC
>TRBJ2-7|many|TRBV27|TRBD2
CASSSAGGHSEQYF
TGTGCCAGCAGTTCCGCGGGAGGGCATAGTGAGCAGTACTTC
>TRBJ1-2|-|TRBV11-2|-
CASSLEVGGNYGYTF
TGTGCCAGCAGCTTAGAAGTTGGCGGTAACTATGGCTACACCTTC
>TRBJ1-1|many|TRBV7-8|TRBD1
CASSDRRQGVGTNTEAFF
TGTGCCAGCAGCGACCGACGCCAGGGGGTCGGGACGAACACTGAAGCTTTCTTT
>TRBJ1-2|-|TRBV18|TRBD1
CASASTGFDGYTF
TGTGCCAGCGCCTCGACAGGGTTTGATGGCTACACCTTC
>TRBJ1-1|many|TRBV6-2/TRBV6-3|-
CASSYRHGDEAFF
TGTGCCAGCAGTTATAGACACGGTGACGAAGCTTTCTTT
>TRBJ1-3|many|TRBV11-2|TRBD1
CASSTTADRADTIYF
TGTGCCAGCAGCACCACCGCCGACAGGGCGGACACCATATATTTT
>TRBJ1-3|-|TRBV28|-
CASSLRPRGNTIYF
TGTGCCAGCAGTTTGCGTCCGCGGGGAAACACCATATATTTT
>TRBJ1-2|many|TRBV20-1|-
CSARGRGDAGSNYGYTF
TGCAGTGCTAGGGGCAGGGGAGATGCGGGATCTAACTATGGCTACACCTTC
>TRBJ2-7|few|TRBV20-1|TRBD2
CSALRLAEGGEQYF
TGCAGTGCTCTAAGACTAGCGGAGGGGGGCGAGCAGTACTTC
>TRBJ1-1|few|TRBV15|-
CATSIRRGNTEAFF
TGTGCCACCAGCATTCGACGGGGGAACACTGAAGCTTTCTTT
>TRBJ2-5|few|TRBV5-1|-
CASSWGGFSMQTQYF
TGCGCCAGCAGCTGGGGGGGCTTCAGCATGCAGACCCAGTACTTC
>TRBJ2-7|many|TRBV12-5|TRBD1
CASGLVPGTASYEQYF
TGTGCTAGTGGTTTGGTACCCGGGACAGCATCCTACGAGCAGTACTTC
>TRBJ2-2|many|TRBV6-1|TRBD1
CASRDSNTGELFF
TGTGCCAGCCGGGACAGCAACACCGGGGAGCTGTTTTTT
>TRBJ1-2|-|TRBV5-1|TRBD1
CASSSTGVPYGYTF
TGCGCCAGCAGCTCCACAGGGGTCCCCTATGGCTACACCTTC
>TRBJ2-2|-|TRBV11-2|-
CASTPEIVGNTGELFF
TGTGCCAGCACCCCGGAGATTGTGGGAAACACCGGGGAGCTGTTTTTT
>TRBJ1-1|-|TRBV2|TRBD1
CASSTTGGFEAFF
TGTGCCAGCAGTACGACAGGGGGGTTTGAAGCTTTCTTT
>TRBJ1-5|-|TRBV27|TRBD1
CASSLRGRVNQPQHF
TGTGCCAGCAGTTTAAGGGGGCGCGTCAATCAGCCCCAGCATTTT
>TRBJ2-1|-|TRBV28|-
CASSGYGDEQFF
TGTGCCAGCAGTGGTTATGGGGATGAGCAGTTCTTC
>TRBJ1-5|once|TRBV20-1|-
CSARLGHGPIRSNQPQHF
TGCAGTGCTAGACTTGGGCACGGGCCAATAAGGAGCAATCAGCCCCAGCATTTT
>TRBJ1-5|few|TRBV28|TRBD1
CASRGTGAKVGLGNQPQHF
TGTGCCAGCAGGGGGACAGGGGCAAAGGTCGGGCTTGGCAATCAGCCCCAGCATTTT
>TRBJ1-2|-|TRBV7-6|-
CASSERGRGYTF
TGTGCCAGCAGCGAAAGGGGCCGGGGCTACACCTTC
>TRBJ1-1|few|TRBV10-3|-
CAISESEGFQAFF
TGTGCCATCAGTGAGTCGGAGGGGTTTCAAGCTTTCTTT
>TRBJ2-7|many|TRBV29-1|TRBD1
CSVGQGLSYEQYF
TGCAGCGTGGGACAGGGTCTCTCCTACGAGCAGTACTTC